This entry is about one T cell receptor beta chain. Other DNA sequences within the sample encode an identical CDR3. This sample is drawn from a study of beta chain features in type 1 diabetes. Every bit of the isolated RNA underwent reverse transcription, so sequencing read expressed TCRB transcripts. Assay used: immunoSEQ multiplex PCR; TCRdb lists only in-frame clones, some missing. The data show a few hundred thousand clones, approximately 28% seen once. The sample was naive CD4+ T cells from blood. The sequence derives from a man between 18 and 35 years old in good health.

Here the CDR3 reads CASSFGTDTQYF. The CDR3 nucleotides read TGTGCCAGCAGCTTCGGAACAGATACGCAGTATTTT. The chain has TRBV7-9 and TRBJ2-3; D call uncertain. CDR1 and CDR2 from the germline V gene are SEHNR and FQNEAQ (reference sequence). V was pared by 3 bases and J by 3 bases, with 4 bases between. The CDR3 contains 12 residues.